This T cell receptor (beta chain) stems from a study of T cells expressing NK-cell markers. CDR3 size: 12 residues. Germline V gene data show CDR1 as DFQATT and CDR2 as SNEGSKA (reference sequence). TCRdb reprocessed the 5' RACE reads and stores each CDR3 protein as one record, lacking DNA. This sample carries 500,000 to 700,000 distinct CDR3 sequences, with around 4% going to the ten biggest clones. The sequenced sample consisted of blood T cells: a sorted CD56 or NKG2C T cell subset, CD4+ or CD8+ T cells, or bulk PBMC T cells (not recorded which). The V and J genes are TRBV20-1 and TRBJ2-4; checking the TCRdb D call of TRBD2 is not possible without DNA. This TCR came from a man younger than 35 in good health. CDR3 loop: CSATGTSGIQYF.